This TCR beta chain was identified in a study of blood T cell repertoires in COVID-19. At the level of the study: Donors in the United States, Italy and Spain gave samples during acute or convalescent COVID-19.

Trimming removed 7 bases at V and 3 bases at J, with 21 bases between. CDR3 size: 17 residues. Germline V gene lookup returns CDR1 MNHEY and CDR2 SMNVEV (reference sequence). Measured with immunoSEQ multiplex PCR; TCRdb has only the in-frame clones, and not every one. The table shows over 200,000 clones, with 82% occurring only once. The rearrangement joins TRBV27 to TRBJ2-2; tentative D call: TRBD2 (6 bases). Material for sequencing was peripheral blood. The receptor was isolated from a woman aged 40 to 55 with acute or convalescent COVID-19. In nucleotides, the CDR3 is TGTGCCAGCAACCCAGCACCTGGGGGGAGGTACACCGGGGAGCTGTTTTTT. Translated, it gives CASNPAPGGRYTGELFF.